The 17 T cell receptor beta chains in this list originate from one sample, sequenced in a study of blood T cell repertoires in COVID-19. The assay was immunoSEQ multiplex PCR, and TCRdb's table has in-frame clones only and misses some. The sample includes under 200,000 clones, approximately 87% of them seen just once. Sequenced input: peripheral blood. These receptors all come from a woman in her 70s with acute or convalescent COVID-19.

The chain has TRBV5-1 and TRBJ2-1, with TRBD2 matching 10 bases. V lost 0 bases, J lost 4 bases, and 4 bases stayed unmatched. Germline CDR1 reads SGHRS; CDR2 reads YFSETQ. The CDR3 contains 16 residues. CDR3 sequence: CASSLDLAGEYNEQFF. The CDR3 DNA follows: TGCGCCAGCAGCTTGGATCTAGCGGGGGAGTACAATGAGCAGTTCTTC.

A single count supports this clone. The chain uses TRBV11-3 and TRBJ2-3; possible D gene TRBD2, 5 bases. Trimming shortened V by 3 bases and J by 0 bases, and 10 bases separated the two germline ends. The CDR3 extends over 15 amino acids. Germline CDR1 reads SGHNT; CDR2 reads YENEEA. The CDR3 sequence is CASSLDSSSTDTQYF. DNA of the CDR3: TGTGCCAGCAGCTTGGACTCTTCTAGCACAGATACGCAGTATTTT.

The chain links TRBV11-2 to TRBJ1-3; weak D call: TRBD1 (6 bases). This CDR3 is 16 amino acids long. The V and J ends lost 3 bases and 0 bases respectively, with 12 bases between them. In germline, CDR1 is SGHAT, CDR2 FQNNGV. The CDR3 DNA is TGTGCCAGCAGCTTTTGGGGGGGCCCCTCTGGAAACACCATATATTTT. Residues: CASSFWGGPSGNTIYF.

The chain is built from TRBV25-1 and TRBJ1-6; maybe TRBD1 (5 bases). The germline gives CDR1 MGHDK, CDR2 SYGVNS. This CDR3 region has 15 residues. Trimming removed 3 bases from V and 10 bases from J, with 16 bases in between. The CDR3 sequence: CASSDRSRAKSPLHF. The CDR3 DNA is TGTGCCAGCAGTGACCGGAGCAGGGCTAAATCACCCCTCCACTTT.

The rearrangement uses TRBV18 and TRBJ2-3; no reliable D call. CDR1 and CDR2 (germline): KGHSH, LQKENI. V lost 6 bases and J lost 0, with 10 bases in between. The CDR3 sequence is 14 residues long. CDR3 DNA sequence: TGTGCCAGCTCCCCCTCTCTCAGCACAGATACGCAGTATTTT. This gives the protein CASSPSLSTDTQYF. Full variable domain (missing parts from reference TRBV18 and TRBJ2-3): NAGVMQNPRHLVRRRGQEARLRCSPMKGHSHVYWYRQLPEEGLKFMVYLQKENIIDESGMPKERFSAEFPKEGPSILRIQQVVRGDSAAYFCASSPSLSTDTQYFGPGTRLTVL.

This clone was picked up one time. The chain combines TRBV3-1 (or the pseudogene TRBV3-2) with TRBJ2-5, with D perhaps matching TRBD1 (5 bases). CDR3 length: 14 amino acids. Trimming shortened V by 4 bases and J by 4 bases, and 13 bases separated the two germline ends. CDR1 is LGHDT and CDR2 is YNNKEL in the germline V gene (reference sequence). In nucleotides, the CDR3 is TGTGCCAGCAGCCCTCGGCTTGGGGCAGAGACCCAGTACTTC. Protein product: CASSPRLGAETQYF.

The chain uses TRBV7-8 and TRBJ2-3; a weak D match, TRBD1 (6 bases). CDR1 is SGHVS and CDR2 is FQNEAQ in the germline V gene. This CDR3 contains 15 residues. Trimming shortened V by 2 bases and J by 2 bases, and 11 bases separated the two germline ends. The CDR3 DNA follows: TGTGCCAGCAGCTTAAGGGGGTCCTCCACAGATACGCAGTATTTT. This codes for CASSLRGSSTDTQYF.

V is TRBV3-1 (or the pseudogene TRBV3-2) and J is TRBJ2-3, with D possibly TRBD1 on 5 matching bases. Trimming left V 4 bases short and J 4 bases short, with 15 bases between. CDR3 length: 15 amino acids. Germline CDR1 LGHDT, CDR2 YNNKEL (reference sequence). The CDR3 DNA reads TGTGCCAGCAGCCCATTGTCCAGGGCTCCAGATACGCAGTATTTT. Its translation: CASSPLSRAPDTQYF.

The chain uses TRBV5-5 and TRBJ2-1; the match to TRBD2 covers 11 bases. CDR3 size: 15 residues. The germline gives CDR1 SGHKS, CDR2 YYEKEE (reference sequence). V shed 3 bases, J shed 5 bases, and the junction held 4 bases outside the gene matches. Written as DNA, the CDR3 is TGTGCCAGCAGCTATAGCGGGGGGGTGGACAATGAGCAGTTCTTC. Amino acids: CASSYSGGVDNEQFF.

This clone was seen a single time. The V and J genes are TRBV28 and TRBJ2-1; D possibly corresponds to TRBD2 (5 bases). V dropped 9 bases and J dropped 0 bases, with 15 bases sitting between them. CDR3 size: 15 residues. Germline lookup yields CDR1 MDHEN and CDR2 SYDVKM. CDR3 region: CASALSGSSYNEQFF. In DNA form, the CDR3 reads TGTGCCAGTGCCCTCAGCGGAAGCTCCTACAATGAGCAGTTCTTC.

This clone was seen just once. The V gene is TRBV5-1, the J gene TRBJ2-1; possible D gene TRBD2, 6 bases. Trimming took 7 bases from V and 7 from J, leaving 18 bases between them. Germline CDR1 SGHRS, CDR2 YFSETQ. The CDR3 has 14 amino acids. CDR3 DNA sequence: TGCGCCAGCGGGCTTTCGCGGAGGGCGAATGAGCAGTTCTTC. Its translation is CASGLSRRANEQFF.

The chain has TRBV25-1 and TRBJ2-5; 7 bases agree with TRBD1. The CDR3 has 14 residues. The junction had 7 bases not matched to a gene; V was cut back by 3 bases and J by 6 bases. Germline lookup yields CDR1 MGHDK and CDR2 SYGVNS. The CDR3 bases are TGTGCCAGCAGTGATGGGACAGTAAAGAAGACCCAGTACTTC. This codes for CASSDGTVKKTQYF.

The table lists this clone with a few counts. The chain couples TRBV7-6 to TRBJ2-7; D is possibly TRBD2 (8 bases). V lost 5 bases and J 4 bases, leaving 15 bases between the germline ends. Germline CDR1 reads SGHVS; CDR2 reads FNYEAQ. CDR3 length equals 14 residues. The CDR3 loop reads CASSALAGQYEQYF. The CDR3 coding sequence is TGTGCCAGCAGCGCCTTAGCGGGACAGTACGAGCAGTACTTC.

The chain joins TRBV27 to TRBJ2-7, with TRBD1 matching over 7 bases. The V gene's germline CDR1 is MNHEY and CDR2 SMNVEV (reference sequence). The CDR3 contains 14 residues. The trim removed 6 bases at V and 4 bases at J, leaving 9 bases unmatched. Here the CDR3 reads CASRGQTHRYEQYF. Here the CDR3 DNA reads TGTGCCAGCAGGGGACAGACCCATCGGTACGAGCAGTACTTC.

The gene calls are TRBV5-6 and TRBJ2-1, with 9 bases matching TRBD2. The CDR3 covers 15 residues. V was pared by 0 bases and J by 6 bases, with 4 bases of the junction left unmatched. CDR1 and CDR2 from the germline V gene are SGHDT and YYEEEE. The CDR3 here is CASSLVSGRPNEQFF. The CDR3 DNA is TGTGCCAGCAGCTTGGTAAGCGGGAGGCCCAATGAGCAGTTCTTC.

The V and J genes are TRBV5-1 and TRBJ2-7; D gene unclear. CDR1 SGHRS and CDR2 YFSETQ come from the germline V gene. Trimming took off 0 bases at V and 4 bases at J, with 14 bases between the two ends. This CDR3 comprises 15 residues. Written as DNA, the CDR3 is TGCGCCAGCAGCTTGGGGCCGGGTGGCGTTTACGAGCAGTACTTC. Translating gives CASSLGPGGVYEQYF.

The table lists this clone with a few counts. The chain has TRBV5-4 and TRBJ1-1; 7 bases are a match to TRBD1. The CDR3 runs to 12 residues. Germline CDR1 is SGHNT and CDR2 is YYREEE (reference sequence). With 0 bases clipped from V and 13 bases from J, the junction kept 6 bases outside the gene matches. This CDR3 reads CASSLVQGIHFF. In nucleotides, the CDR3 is TGTGCCAGCAGCTTGGTACAGGGGATTCATTTCTTT.